Listed below are T cell receptor beta chains from one sample, sequenced in a study of blood T cell repertoires in COVID-19. TCRdb keeps only in-frame clones here, not all; method: immunoSEQ multiplex PCR. In the table there are about 230,000 clones, roughly 76% of which are singletons. Sequenced material: peripheral blood. The source is a woman of 80 years or more with COVID-19, enrolled during active disease. Each CDR3 is given with its conserved first and last residue. Each record gives: J gene, V gene, D gene, CDR3 length, clone size, CDR3 DNA, CDR3 protein. D genes are given only for firm matches. Only part of the rows carry a size: once, few, many, or a class if the clone is expanded.

J: TRBJ2-3
V: TRBV5-1
D: -
length: 15
size: -
DNA: TGCGCCAGCAGCTTCTCGTCAGGTAGCGCAGATACGCAGTATTTT
CDR3: CASSFSSGSADTQYF

J: TRBJ2-2
V: TRBV11-2
D: -
length: 16
size: -
DNA: TGTGCCAGCAGCCCGGTGGGACGAGCGGGCACCGGGGAGCTGTTTTTT
CDR3: CASSPVGRAGTGELFF

J: TRBJ2-5
V: TRBV28
D: TRBD2
length: 16
size: -
DNA: TGTGCCAGCAGTTTGGGGCCTAGCGGGATACAAGAGACCCAGTACTTC
CDR3: CASSLGPSGIQETQYF

J: TRBJ2-2
V: TRBV5-6
D: -
length: 15
size: -
DNA: TGTGCCAGCAGCATCTACGACAGTTTGACCGGGGAGCTGTTTTTT
CDR3: CASSIYDSLTGELFF

J: TRBJ2-7
V: TRBV18
D: TRBD2
length: 15
size: -
DNA: TGTGCCAGCTCCGGAACTAGCGGGAGTGGGTACGAGCAGTACTTC
CDR3: CASSGTSGSGYEQYF

J: TRBJ1-4
V: TRBV28
D: TRBD1
length: 16
size: -
DNA: TGTGCCAGCAGTTTATGGGCCAGGGGGGTTAATGAAAAACTGTTTTTT
CDR3: CASSLWARGVNEKLFF

J: TRBJ2-7
V: TRBV18
D: -
length: 13
size: -
DNA: TGTGCCAGCTCACCAGGTAGCGGCTACGAGCAGTACTTC
CDR3: CASSPGSGYEQYF

J: TRBJ1-2
V: TRBV3-1/TRBV3-2
D: -
length: 15
size: -
DNA: TGTGCCAGCAGCCCCCGAGCCCCGAGGGACTATGGCTACACCTTC
CDR3: CASSPRAPRDYGYTF

J: TRBJ1-1
V: TRBV5-1
D: TRBD1
length: 14
size: -
DNA: TGCGCCAGCAGCGCGGGACAGTTGAACACTGAAGCTTTCTTT
CDR3: CASSAGQLNTEAFF

J: TRBJ2-5
V: TRBV3-1/TRBV3-2
D: -
length: 14
size: -
DNA: TGTGCCAGCAGCCTAGTTCAGGAATACGGGACCCAGTACTTC
CDR3: CASSLVQEYGTQYF

J: TRBJ2-7
V: TRBV5-6
D: -
length: 12
size: -
DNA: TGTGCCAGCAGCTTGTTAATGGGGCAGCAGTACTTC
CDR3: CASSLLMGQQYF

J: TRBJ1-2
V: TRBV9
D: TRBD1
length: 14
size: -
DNA: TGTGCCAGCAGCCTCTCCCGGACAGGGGGCGCCGACACCTTC
CDR3: CASSLSRTGGADTF

J: TRBJ2-2
V: TRBV7-9
D: TRBD2
length: 17
size: once
DNA: TGTGCCAGCAGCTTAGATCGGCTAGCGGGGAACACCGGGGAGCTGTTTTTT
CDR3: CASSLDRLAGNTGELFF

J: TRBJ1-2
V: TRBV19
D: -
length: 13
size: once
DNA: TGTGCCAGTAGGAGCGACAGTTTCCATGGCTACACCTTC
CDR3: CASRSDSFHGYTF

J: TRBJ2-4
V: TRBV6-2/TRBV6-3
D: -
length: 13
size: -
DNA: TGTGCCAGCAGTCTCTGGACAGAAAACATTCAGTACTTC
CDR3: CASSLWTENIQYF

J: TRBJ2-7
V: TRBV7-6
D: -
length: 14
size: -
DNA: TGTGCCAGCAGCCCACAGGAGGGAAGATACGAGCAGTACTTC
CDR3: CASSPQEGRYEQYF

J: TRBJ1-2
V: TRBV28
D: -
length: 14
size: -
DNA: TGTGCCAGCAGTTTTATGGCCCAAAACTATGGCTACACCTTC
CDR3: CASSFMAQNYGYTF

J: TRBJ2-7
V: TRBV9
D: TRBD2
length: 15
size: -
DNA: TGTGCCAGCAGCATAGGTAGCGGGAAGAAATACGAGCAGTACTTC
CDR3: CASSIGSGKKYEQYF

J: TRBJ2-1
V: TRBV7-9
D: -
length: 15
size: -
DNA: TGTGCCAGCAGCTTACCGGGGGATATCTACAATGAGCAGTTCTTC
CDR3: CASSLPGDIYNEQFF

J: TRBJ2-1
V: TRBV10-1
D: TRBD2
length: 15
size: -
DNA: TGCGCCAGCAGTGAGGTAGCGGGGGGCCCCAATGAGCAGTTCTTC
CDR3: CASSEVAGGPNEQFF

J: TRBJ2-1
V: TRBV7-8
D: TRBD1
length: 14
size: -
DNA: TGTGCCAGCAGCCTCACAGGGGGCTCGGATGAGCAGTTCTTC
CDR3: CASSLTGGSDEQFF

J: TRBJ2-7
V: TRBV7-8
D: -
length: 15
size: -
DNA: TGTGCCAGCAGCTTCCTAGGACAGTCCCCCTACGAGCAGTACTTC
CDR3: CASSFLGQSPYEQYF

J: TRBJ1-4
V: TRBV3-1/TRBV3-2
D: -
length: 14
size: -
DNA: TGTGCCAGCAGCCAAGTTGGGGCGGGACGGGAACTGTTTTTT
CDR3: CASSQVGAGRELFF

J: TRBJ1-1
V: TRBV7-2
D: TRBD1
length: 15
size: -
DNA: TGTGCCAGCAGTTCCCAGGGGGGTGGGAACACTGAAGCTTTCTTT
CDR3: CASSSQGGGNTEAFF

J: TRBJ1-5
V: TRBV7-2
D: -
length: 14
size: -
DNA: TGTGCCAGCAGTATTCAGGGGCAGAATCAGCCCCAGCATTTT
CDR3: CASSIQGQNQPQHF

J: TRBJ2-5
V: TRBV5-4
D: TRBD1
length: 16
size: -
DNA: TGTGCCAGCAGCTTGGCCGGTGACAGGGGCGGGGAGACCCAGTACTTC
CDR3: CASSLAGDRGGETQYF

J: TRBJ1-4
V: TRBV29-1
D: TRBD1
length: 13
size: few
DNA: TGCAGCGTTGGGCGGACAGGTTCTGAAAAACTGTTTTTT
CDR3: CSVGRTGSEKLFF

J: TRBJ1-5
V: TRBV30
D: TRBD1
length: 13
size: -
DNA: TGTGCCTGGAGCGCGACAGGGAATCAGCCCCAGCATTTT
CDR3: CAWSATGNQPQHF

J: TRBJ2-7
V: TRBV3-1/TRBV3-2
D: TRBD1
length: 14
size: -
DNA: TGTGCCAGCAGCCCTTGGACAGGGAACGACGAGCAGTACTTC
CDR3: CASSPWTGNDEQYF

J: TRBJ2-2
V: TRBV21-1
D: -
length: 13
size: few
DNA: TGTGCCAGCCCCGCGGGGAGAAATGGGGAGCTGTTTTTT
CDR3: CASPAGRNGELFF

J: TRBJ2-1
V: TRBV7-2
D: TRBD2
length: 16
size: -
DNA: TGTGCCAGCAGCTTAGAGGCGGTAGCGGGAAATAATGAGCAGTTCTTC
CDR3: CASSLEAVAGNNEQFF

J: TRBJ2-3
V: TRBV28
D: -
length: 11
size: -
DNA: TGTGCCAGCAACCACTCGGATACGCAGTATTTT
CDR3: CASNHSDTQYF

J: TRBJ1-6
V: TRBV11-3
D: TRBD1
length: 14
size: once
DNA: TGTGCCAGCAGTTTGAGGGGGCCGAATTCACCCCTCCACTTT
CDR3: CASSLRGPNSPLHF

J: TRBJ2-3
V: TRBV4-1
D: TRBD2
length: 17
size: -
DNA: TGCGCCAGCAGCCAAGATTCAACTAGCGGGGGTAGAGATACGCAGTATTTT
CDR3: CASSQDSTSGGRDTQYF

J: TRBJ1-2
V: TRBV4-1
D: -
length: 16
size: -
DNA: TGCGCCAGCAGCGCTCGAACCGGGACAAGCCTCTATGGCTACACCTTC
CDR3: CASSARTGTSLYGYTF

J: TRBJ2-7
V: TRBV5-6
D: -
length: 13
size: -
DNA: TGTGCCAGCAACCGGGACTTCTCCTACGAGCAGTACTTC
CDR3: CASNRDFSYEQYF

J: TRBJ1-3
V: TRBV7-9
D: -
length: 14
size: -
DNA: TGTGCCAGCAGCCCGGGACACTCTGGAAACACCATATATTTT
CDR3: CASSPGHSGNTIYF

J: TRBJ2-7
V: TRBV2
D: -
length: 11
size: -
DNA: TGTGCCAGCAGGGAAGGTCCAACAAAGTACTTC
CDR3: CASREGPTKYF

J: TRBJ1-1
V: TRBV9
D: TRBD1
length: 15
size: -
DNA: TGTGCCAGCAGCCTTACAGGGGACTTGAACACTGAAGCTTTCTTT
CDR3: CASSLTGDLNTEAFF

J: TRBJ1-5
V: TRBV29-1
D: -
length: 13
size: -
DNA: TGCAGCGTCACCCGGGACATCAATCAGCCCCAGCATTTT
CDR3: CSVTRDINQPQHF

J: TRBJ2-1
V: TRBV25-1
D: -
length: 16
size: -
DNA: TGTGCCAGCAGTGAATGGGGAGGGACAACCTACAATGAGCAGTTCTTC
CDR3: CASSEWGGTTYNEQFF

J: TRBJ1-3
V: TRBV19
D: TRBD1
length: 17
size: -
DNA: TGTGCCAGTACCACCGGGACAGGAGTTTTGGTGGGAAACACCATATATTTT
CDR3: CASTTGTGVLVGNTIYF

J: TRBJ1-1
V: TRBV6-5
D: TRBD1
length: 13
size: -
DNA: TGTGCCAGCAGACAGGGACAGCACACTGAAGCTTTCTTT
CDR3: CASRQGQHTEAFF

J: TRBJ2-5
V: TRBV5-4
D: TRBD2
length: 15
size: -
DNA: TGTGCCAGCAGCCGCCCCCTGAGCGGGATAGAGACCCAGTACTTC
CDR3: CASSRPLSGIETQYF

J: TRBJ2-1
V: TRBV4-3
D: TRBD2
length: 16
size: -
DNA: TGCGCCAGCAGCCAGGATAGCGGGGTTAAGTACAATGAGCAGTTCTTC
CDR3: CASSQDSGVKYNEQFF

J: TRBJ1-1
V: TRBV6-5
D: -
length: 12
size: -
DNA: TGTGCCAGCAGTCCGAGAGACACTGAAGCTTTCTTT
CDR3: CASSPRDTEAFF

J: TRBJ2-5
V: TRBV29-1
D: TRBD2
length: 18
size: -
DNA: TGCAGCGTCCTACTGGGGGCGTGGACTAGCGGGAGCGGGGAGACCCAGTACTTC
CDR3: CSVLLGAWTSGSGETQYF

J: TRBJ1-2
V: TRBV6-2/TRBV6-3
D: -
length: 15
size: -
DNA: TGTGCCAGCAGCGTGGAGTGGGCAGGGCGAGGTGGCTACACCTTC
CDR3: CASSVEWAGRGGYTF

J: TRBJ1-1
V: TRBV6-5
D: TRBD1
length: 14
size: -
DNA: TGTGCCAGCAGTTTCAGGGGGCCGAACACTGAAGCTTTCTTT
CDR3: CASSFRGPNTEAFF

J: TRBJ2-7
V: TRBV7-2
D: -
length: 14
size: few
DNA: TGTGCCAGCAGCCTTGGACAGCTGTCCTACGAGCAGTACTTC
CDR3: CASSLGQLSYEQYF

J: TRBJ1-2
V: TRBV5-1
D: TRBD1
length: 15
size: -
DNA: TGCGCCAGCAGCTCTGCCGGGACAGGGGGCGATGGCTACACCTTC
CDR3: CASSSAGTGGDGYTF

J: TRBJ1-1
V: TRBV14
D: -
length: 14
size: -
DNA: TGTGCCAGCAGCCATTACGGACAGTCTTGGCAAGCTTTCTTT
CDR3: CASSHYGQSWQAFF

J: TRBJ2-5
V: TRBV18
D: TRBD2
length: 13
size: -
DNA: TGTGCCAGCTCGAGTCTAGCGGAAGAGACCCAGTACTTC
CDR3: CASSSLAEETQYF

J: TRBJ2-5
V: TRBV24-1
D: TRBD2
length: 15
size: -
DNA: TGTGCCACCAGTGGTACTAGCGGGAGCCAAGAGACCCAGTACTTC
CDR3: CATSGTSGSQETQYF